The T cell receptor beta chain described here comes from a study of PD-1 blockade in classical Hodgkin lymphoma. Turning to the study itself: Nivolumab was given intravenously to patients at 3 mg/kg every 2 weeks.

Points on this clone: What it binds is unknown.

Each and every patient relapsed after autologous stem cell transplantation, and patients got differing brentuximab vedotin exposure. Complete response, partial response or progressive disease was recorded as best response. The table came from immunoSEQ multiplex PCR; TCRdb's copy has only in-frame clones and leaves some out. This table holds about 110,000 clones, roughly nine tenths found once. The study, taken as a whole, reports: Prior to therapy, complete responders displayed diversity much like that of newly diagnosed patients. At C4D1, TCR diversity had climbed significantly for CD4+ cells, though not for CD8+ cells.

This TCR derives from a human donor with classical Hodgkin lymphoma. Sequenced material: peripheral blood mononuclear cells (PBMCs), taken before the second cycle of nivolumab.

Written as DNA, the CDR3 is TGTGCCACCAGCAGAGGACTAGCGGGAGGGCCGAACACAGATACGCAGTATTTT. It yields the protein CATSRGLAGGPNTDTQYF. The genes are TRBV15 and TRBJ2-3, with TRBD2 identical over 14 bases. The CDR3 contains 18 residues. V gave up 1 base and J gave up 2 bases; unmatched junction bases: 5. Germline CDR1 is LNHNV and CDR2 is YYDKDF (reference sequence).